Below are 24 T cell receptor beta chains sequenced from a single sample in a study of blood T cell repertoires in COVID-19. Assay: immunoSEQ multiplex PCR; the TCRdb copy retains only in-frame clones and omits some. The table shows fewer than 350,000 clones, with under 90% occurring only once. The specimen was PBMCs or T cells enriched from blood (not recorded which). These receptors all stem from a man aged 55 to 70 who had recovered from COVID-19.

Concerning this clone: This same CDR3 is encoded by further DNA sequences in the sample. J is TRBJ2-2 and V is TRBV6-5; 7 nucleotides align to TRBD1. The length of the CDR3 is 15 residues. Germline V gives CDR1 MNHEY, CDR2 SVGAGI. The J segment lost 0 bases and the V segment lost 5 bases, leaving 3 bases of the junction unmatched. The CDR3: CASSRDRANTGELFF. The DNA of the CDR3 is TGTGCCAGCAGTCGCGACAGGGCGAACACCGGGGAGCTGTTTTTT.

The J gene is TRBJ2-3, the V gene TRBV5-1, with TRBD2 matching 15 bases. Trimming took 4 bases from V and 6 from J; bases not matched to a gene: 3. Germline CDR1 and CDR2: SGHRS and YFSETQ. The CDR3 runs 15 residues. The CDR3 coding sequence is TGCGCCAGCAGCCGTGGACTAGCGGGAGGGGATACGCAGTATTTT. Translated: CASSRGLAGGDTQYF.

The V call is TRBV6-1, the J call TRBJ1-6; D perhaps matches TRBD1 (5 bases). The V gene's germline CDR1 is MNHNS and CDR2 SASEGT. The CDR3 sequence is 14 residues long. The V end was cut by 2 bases, the J end by 5 bases, with 7 bases between. This CDR3 reads CASSEHRNNSPLHF. CDR3 bases: TGTGCCAGCAGTGAACACAGGAATAATTCACCCCTCCACTTT.

The chain couples TRBV5-1 to TRBJ2-5, with 10 bases identical to TRBD2. Germline-derived CDR1 and CDR2 are SGHRS and YFSETQ. There are 16 residues in the CDR3. V was pared by 6 bases and J by 7 bases, with 15 bases of the junction left unmatched. The CDR3: CASTLESGRGSWTQYF. CDR3 bases: TGCGCCAGCACCCTAGAGAGCGGGAGGGGGAGTTGGACCCAGTACTTC.

V gene TRBV30 combines with J gene TRBJ1-1; 7 nucleotides agree with TRBD1. CDR1 GTSNPN and CDR2 SVGIG come from the germline V gene (reference sequence). The junction had 5 bases not matched to a gene; V was cut back by 0 bases and J by 4 bases. The CDR3 totals 14 residues. The chain's CDR3 is CAWSVLSGGTEAFF. The CDR3 DNA reads TGTGCCTGGAGTGTACTGTCAGGGGGCACTGAAGCTTTCTTT.

The chain couples TRBV7-2 to TRBJ2-7, with 9 bases identical to TRBD1. The V gene end was trimmed by 5 bases and the J gene end by 2 bases; junction bases not matched to a gene: 10. Germline CDR1 reads SGHTA; CDR2 reads FQGNSA. The length of the CDR3 is 16 residues. CDR3 DNA: TGTGCCAGCAGCACCTCCGGGACAGGGCCGACCTACGAGCAGTACTTC. Translating gives CASSTSGTGPTYEQYF.

Turning to this clone: Other DNA variants within this sample encode the same CDR3. V gene TRBV7-2 combines with J gene TRBJ2-2; D is unresolved. CDR1 and CDR2 (germline): SGHTA, FQGNSA. Trimming removed 5 bases from V and 3 bases from J, with 4 bases in between. CDR3 length: 12 residues. For the CDR3, the DNA is TGTGCCAGCAGCCCCGACACCGGGGAGCTGTTTTTT. Protein sequence: CASSPDTGELFF. The variable domain in full, completed from reference TRBV7-2 and TRBJ2-2, reads GAGVSQSPSNKVTEKGKDVELRCDPISGHTALYWYRQSLGQGLEFLIYFQGNSAPDKSGLPSDRFSAERTGGSVSTLTIQRTQQEDSAVYLCASSPDTGELFFGEGSRLTVL.

In its sample, this clone was seen a few times. This chain joins TRBV6-5 and TRBJ2-1; possible D gene TRBD1, 5 bases. CDR3 length equals 13 residues. Trimming took off 1 base at V and 7 bases at J, with 8 bases between the two ends. Germline V gives CDR1 MNHEY, CDR2 SVGAGI. The CDR3: CASSYLSGNEQFF. The CDR3, as DNA: TGTGCCAGCAGTTACTTATCAGGGAATGAGCAGTTCTTC.

The chain is built from TRBV7-8 and TRBJ1-4; TRBD1 agrees at 7 bases. This CDR3 has 15 amino acids. With V trimmed by 1 base and J by 3 bases, 2 bases remained unmatched. Per the germline V gene, CDR1 is SGHVS and CDR2 is FQNEAQ. The CDR3 region is CASSLGTGPNEKLFF. The CDR3 DNA sequence: TGTGCCAGCAGCTTAGGGACAGGCCCTAATGAAAAACTGTTTTTT. The full variable domain, completed using reference TRBV7-8 and TRBJ1-4, is GAGVSQSPRYKVAKRGQDVALRCDPISGHVSLFWYQQALGQGPEFLTYFQNEAQLDKSGLPSDRFFAERPEGSVSTLKIQRTQQEDSAVYLCASSLGTGPNEKLFFGSGTQLSVL.

J is TRBJ1-5 and V is TRBV19, with D maybe TRBD1 (5 bases). CDR1 is LNHDA and CDR2 is SQIVND in the germline V gene (reference sequence). The CDR3 spans 15 residues. V dropped 1 base and J dropped 6 bases, with 13 bases sitting between them. CDR3 nucleotides: TGTGCCAGTAGTATAGGAGGGCAGGGAGGTCAGCCCCAGCATTTT. The encoded protein is CASSIGGQGGQPQHF.

The gene calls are TRBV27 and TRBJ2-3, with D tentatively TRBD2 (6 bases). CDR1 is MNHEY and CDR2 is SMNVEV in the germline V gene (reference sequence). This CDR3 has 17 residues. Trimming left V 7 bases short and J 0 bases short, with 20 bases between. This CDR3 is CASTTGWGLSSTDTQYF. The CDR3, as DNA: TGTGCCAGCACCACCGGTTGGGGACTTTCTAGCACAGATACGCAGTATTTT.

This chain uses TRBV7-2 with TRBJ2-3, with TRBD2 as a possible D gene (6 bases). V lost 4 bases and J 0 bases, leaving 8 bases between the germline ends. Per the germline V gene, CDR1 is SGHTA and CDR2 is FQGNSA. The CDR3 contains 14 residues. CDR3 in amino acids: CASSYRESTDTQYF. CDR3 DNA sequence: TGTGCCAGCAGCTACCGGGAGAGCACAGATACGCAGTATTTT. Supplemented by reference TRBV7-2 and TRBJ2-3, the full variable domain reads GAGVSQSPSNKVTEKGKDVELRCDPISGHTALYWYRQSLGQGLEFLIYFQGNSAPDKSGLPSDRFSAERTGGSVSTLTIQRTQQEDSAVYLCASSYRESTDTQYFGPGTRLTVL.

V and J are TRBV19 and TRBJ2-7; D unresolved. Trimming stripped 5 bases from V and 2 bases from J, with 7 bases between. CDR3 length: 12 residues. The germline V gene encodes CDR1 LNHDA and CDR2 SQIVND (reference sequence). CDR3 nucleotides: TGTGCCAGTAGTGACTGGACCTACGAGCAGTACTTC. Translated, it gives CASSDWTYEQYF.

V is TRBV11-2 and J is TRBJ2-5; D gene unclear. V was clipped by 5 bases and J by 5 bases, with 9 bases between them. The CDR3 length is 12 residues. CDR1 is SGHAT and CDR2 is FQNNGV in the germline V gene. The CDR3 nucleotides are TGTGCCAGCAGCCAGATGAGGGAGACCCAGTACTTC. This translates into CASSQMRETQYF.

The V call is TRBV24-1, the J call TRBJ2-3, with TRBD1 matching over 7 bases. The CDR3 loop spans 15 amino acids. From germline, CDR1 is KGHDR and CDR2 SFDVKD. Trimming removed 1 base from V and 4 bases from J; junction bases left unmatched: 4. The CDR3 nucleotides read TGTGCCACCAGTGATTTTACCAGGGGGTCAGATACGCAGTATTTT. Protein product: CATSDFTRGSDTQYF.

The rearrangement uses TRBV3-1 (or the pseudogene TRBV3-2) and TRBJ1-5, with D tentatively TRBD1 (6 bases). This CDR3 spans 13 amino acids. Germline V gives CDR1 LGHDT, CDR2 YNNKEL (reference sequence). V dropped 6 bases and J dropped 5 bases, with 11 bases sitting between them. CDR3 in DNA: TGTGCCAGCAGTCCCCAGGGGTATCAGCCCCAGCATTTT. The encoded protein is CASSPQGYQPQHF.

This clone was found once. The genes are TRBV28 and TRBJ1-4; TRBD1 agrees at 8 bases. The CDR3 consists of 15 residues. Germline CDR1 and CDR2: MDHEN and SYDVKM. V lost 5 bases and J lost 2; bases outside the gene matches: 4. The CDR3 reads CASSHQGATNEKLFF. DNA for the CDR3: TGTGCCAGCAGTCACCAGGGGGCGACTAATGAAAAACTGTTTTTT.

The rearrangement uses TRBV7-3 and TRBJ2-2; 11 bases line up with TRBD1. CDR1 SGHTA and CDR2 FQGTGA come from the germline V gene. Trimming removed 4 bases from V and 4 bases from J; junction bases left unmatched: 5. This CDR3 has 16 residues. The CDR3 DNA is TGTGCCAGCAGCTCTCGGACAGGGGGCCGCACCGGGGAGCTGTTTTTT. Protein product: CASSSRTGGRTGELFF.

This chain uses TRBV27 with TRBJ1-2; possible D gene TRBD1, 6 bases. Germline V gene lookup returns CDR1 MNHEY and CDR2 SMNVEV (reference sequence). This CDR3 spans 14 amino acids. Trimming took off 0 bases at V and 8 bases at J, with 13 bases between the two ends. The CDR3 region is CASSLSRGYEGYTF. The CDR3 DNA is TGTGCCAGCAGTTTATCTAGGGGGTACGAAGGCTACACCTTC.

The chain is built from TRBV28 and TRBJ2-7; TRBD1 agrees at 7 bases. The CDR3 has 16 amino acids. The V segment lost 6 bases and the J segment 4 bases; nucleotides outside the gene matches: 15. Germline V gene sequence: CDR1 MDHEN, CDR2 SYDVKM. CDR3 in DNA: TGTGCCAGCAGGGACACAGGGGCCGGTGGCCCGTACGAGCAGTACTTC. This encodes CASRDTGAGGPYEQYF.

V usage is TRBV29-1 and J usage is TRBJ1-5; D is undetermined. V was cut by 4 bases and J by 0 bases, with 4 bases left in between. Germline V gene data show CDR1 as SQVTM and CDR2 as ANQGSEA. CDR3 length: 12 residues. The CDR3: CSVGHSNQPQHF. CDR3 nucleotide sequence: TGCAGCGTTGGGCATAGCAATCAGCCCCAGCATTTT.

V usage is TRBV19 and J usage is TRBJ1-2, with TRBD1 matching 8 bases. This CDR3 has 14 residues. J gave up 8 bases and V 7 bases, and 12 bases lay outside the gene matches. Germline CDR1 is LNHDA and CDR2 is SQIVND (reference sequence). This CDR3 is CASTKTGAYGGYTF. The CDR3 coding sequence is TGTGCCAGTACCAAGACAGGGGCTTATGGGGGCTACACCTTC. The variable domain in full, with the rest retrieved from reference TRBV19 and TRBJ1-2, is DGGITQSPKYLFRKEGQNVTLSCEQNLNHDAMYWYRQDPGQGLRLIYYSQIVNDFQKGDIAEGYSVSREKKESFPLTVTSAQKNPTAFYLCASTKTGAYGGYTFGSGTRLTVV.

The chain is built from TRBV5-4 and TRBJ2-7; 8 nucleotides line up with TRBD2. Germline CDR1 SGHNT, CDR2 YYREEE (reference sequence). The CDR3 loop spans 15 amino acids. The V and J ends lost 2 bases and 6 bases, in that order; junction bases with no gene match: 10. Here the CDR3 DNA reads TGTGCCAGCAGCTTTATGAGCGGGAGATCTATCGAGCAGTACTTC. Translated: CASSFMSGRSIEQYF.

The J gene is TRBJ1-2, the V gene TRBV19, with 7 bases identical to TRBD1. This CDR3 has 14 amino acids. V lost 4 bases to trimming and J lost 2 bases; unmatched junction nucleotides: 4. CDR1 and CDR2 (germline): LNHDA, SQIVND (reference sequence). DNA of the CDR3: TGTGCCAGTAGTACCCGACAGGGCAACTATGGCTACACCTTC. Translating it yields CASSTRQGNYGYTF.